These T cell receptor beta chains were read from a single sample in a study of cytomegalovirus exposure and HLA in healthy donors. Sequencing used immunoSEQ multiplex PCR; TCRdb keeps in-frame clones, though not all of them. Here the sample spans approximately 200,000 clones, around four fifths being singletons. The sequenced sample was PBMCs. Every receptor here comes from a woman aged 50 to 65 in good health and CMV-seropositive. The CDR3 runs from the conserved cysteine through the conserved F or W. The D gene is left open where the match is weak. The listing skips clone size in some rows; elsewhere it reads once, few, many or a size class.

cdr3_nt: TGTGCCAGCAAAATAGCGGGGGGGGAAAACATTCAGTACTTC
cdr3_aa: CASKIAGGENIQYF
d_call: TRBD2
v_call: TRBV7-2
clone_size: .
j_call: TRBJ2-4

cdr3_nt: TGTTCCAGCAGCCCCTCAGGGGCAGGAGCGGTTGAGCAGTTCTTC
cdr3_aa: CSSSPSGAGAVEQFF
d_call: .
v_call: TRBV7-9
clone_size: .
j_call: TRBJ2-1

cdr3_nt: TGTGCCGGCTCCTTGACAGGGGATCTAGCCAAAAACATTCAGTACTTC
cdr3_aa: CAGSLTGDLAKNIQYF
d_call: TRBD1
v_call: TRBV28
clone_size: .
j_call: TRBJ2-4

cdr3_nt: TGTGCCAGCAGTTACGACAGGGACGAGACCCAGTACTTC
cdr3_aa: CASSYDRDETQYF
d_call: TRBD1
v_call: TRBV6-5
clone_size: .
j_call: TRBJ2-5

cdr3_nt: TGTGCCAGCAGGCTAGAGGCTCCGGGACAGGGGGGGGTGGGAAATCAGCCCCAGCATTTT
cdr3_aa: CASRLEAPGQGGVGNQPQHF
d_call: TRBD1
v_call: TRBV7-8
clone_size: .
j_call: TRBJ1-5

cdr3_nt: TGTGCCAGCAGTCTAGCGGGAGTAGGGACAGATACGCAGTATTTT
cdr3_aa: CASSLAGVGTDTQYF
d_call: TRBD2
v_call: TRBV27
clone_size: .
j_call: TRBJ2-3

cdr3_nt: TGTGCCATCAGTGAGTCGTTGGGCGGGGCCAATTCCTACAATGAGCAGTTCTTC
cdr3_aa: CAISESLGGANSYNEQFF
d_call: .
v_call: TRBV10-3
clone_size: .
j_call: TRBJ2-1

cdr3_nt: TGTGCCAGCAGTTTCCACAGGGGAGACAATGAGCAGTTCTTC
cdr3_aa: CASSFHRGDNEQFF
d_call: TRBD1
v_call: TRBV28
clone_size: .
j_call: TRBJ2-1

cdr3_nt: TGTGCCAGCTCACCTGGGGGGTTCGATTCACCCCTCCACTTT
cdr3_aa: CASSPGGFDSPLHF
d_call: .
v_call: TRBV18
clone_size: .
j_call: TRBJ1-6

cdr3_nt: TGCGCCAGCAGCCAAGCAACAGATACGCAGTATTTT
cdr3_aa: CASSQATDTQYF
d_call: .
v_call: TRBV4-1
clone_size: .
j_call: TRBJ2-3

cdr3_nt: TGTGCCAGCAGCCGGACAGGGCTATTCACTGAAGCTTTCTTT
cdr3_aa: CASSRTGLFTEAFF
d_call: TRBD1
v_call: TRBV6-1
clone_size: .
j_call: TRBJ1-1

cdr3_nt: TGTGCCAGTAGTGCCACAGGGGACGGCCTAGTCAAAAACAGTCAGTACTTC
cdr3_aa: CASSATGDGLVKNSQYF
d_call: TRBD1
v_call: TRBV19
clone_size: .
j_call: TRBJ2-4

cdr3_nt: TGTGCCAGCAGCACCCGGGACAGGGAAAGGAAAGAGCCCCAGCATTTT
cdr3_aa: CASSTRDRERKEPQHF
d_call: TRBD1
v_call: TRBV11-2
clone_size: .
j_call: TRBJ1-5

cdr3_nt: TGTGCCAGCAGCATAGGGGTGGCTAGCGGGAGCCATGAGCAGTTCTTC
cdr3_aa: CASSIGVASGSHEQFF
d_call: TRBD2
v_call: TRBV7-8
clone_size: .
j_call: TRBJ2-1

cdr3_nt: TGTGCCAGCAGGCTCTGGTTAGGGGGCGAGCAGTACTTC
cdr3_aa: CASRLWLGGEQYF
d_call: .
v_call: TRBV13
clone_size: once
j_call: TRBJ2-7

cdr3_nt: TGTGCCAGCAGTATGGACGGGGGTTTACGTGAGCAGTACTTC
cdr3_aa: CASSMDGGLREQYF
d_call: .
v_call: TRBV2
clone_size: .
j_call: TRBJ2-7

cdr3_nt: TGTGCCATCAGTGAAAGGGGGGGAACCGGAGAGACCCAGTACTTC
cdr3_aa: CAISERGGTGETQYF
d_call: .
v_call: TRBV10-3
clone_size: .
j_call: TRBJ2-5

cdr3_nt: TGCAGCGTGAGGAGGACTTCGTCGGACGAGCAGTACTTC
cdr3_aa: CSVRRTSSDEQYF
d_call: .
v_call: TRBV29-1
clone_size: .
j_call: TRBJ2-7

cdr3_nt: TGTGCCATCAGTGGGGATACAGGGGTCAACTATGGCTACACCTTC
cdr3_aa: CAISGDTGVNYGYTF
d_call: TRBD1
v_call: TRBV10-3
clone_size: .
j_call: TRBJ1-2

cdr3_nt: TGCGCCAGCAGCGCGGGACAGGATAACTATGGCTACACCTTC
cdr3_aa: CASSAGQDNYGYTF
d_call: TRBD1
v_call: TRBV5-1
clone_size: .
j_call: TRBJ1-2

cdr3_nt: TGTGCCAGCAGCTTAGCGAGACAGTACGAGCAGTACTTC
cdr3_aa: CASSLARQYEQYF
d_call: .
v_call: TRBV7-2
clone_size: .
j_call: TRBJ2-7

cdr3_nt: TGCGCCAGCAGCTCAAGGACAGCGAACACTGAAGCTTTCTTT
cdr3_aa: CASSSRTANTEAFF
d_call: .
v_call: TRBV4-3
clone_size: few
j_call: TRBJ1-1

cdr3_nt: TGCGCCAGCAGACACACAGGGAGCTACGAGCAGTACTTC
cdr3_aa: CASRHTGSYEQYF
d_call: .
v_call: TRBV5-1
clone_size: once
j_call: TRBJ2-7

cdr3_nt: TGTGCCAGTAGAGGGGACATTTATCAGCCCCAGCATTTT
cdr3_aa: CASRGDIYQPQHF
d_call: .
v_call: TRBV19
clone_size: .
j_call: TRBJ1-5

cdr3_nt: TGTGCCGGCAGCTTAGATAGTGGGACAGAAGAGATGCAGTACTTC
cdr3_aa: CAGSLDSGTEEMQYF
d_call: TRBD1
v_call: TRBV11-3
clone_size: .
j_call: TRBJ2-7

cdr3_nt: TGTGCCAGCAGGCCTCGGGGGGAGGGGTCCAAAAACAGTCAGTACTTC
cdr3_aa: CASRPRGEGSKNSQYF
d_call: TRBD2
v_call: TRBV27
clone_size: .
j_call: TRBJ2-4

cdr3_nt: TGTGCCAGCAGCTTGCAGGGGGCGGGGGAGCAGTACTTC
cdr3_aa: CASSLQGAGEQYF
d_call: TRBD1
v_call: TRBV7-9
clone_size: few
j_call: TRBJ2-7

cdr3_nt: TGTGCCAGCTCAGTAGGACAGGGAAACACTGAAGCTTTCTTT
cdr3_aa: CASSVGQGNTEAFF
d_call: TRBD1
v_call: TRBV18
clone_size: .
j_call: TRBJ1-1

cdr3_nt: TGTGCCAGCAGCTTACAGGACAGGAACACCGGGGAGCTGTTTTTT
cdr3_aa: CASSLQDRNTGELFF
d_call: .
v_call: TRBV11-2
clone_size: .
j_call: TRBJ2-2

cdr3_nt: TGTGCCAGCAGCTTGACAGGGCTACTCTCTGGAAACACCATATATTTT
cdr3_aa: CASSLTGLLSGNTIYF
d_call: TRBD1
v_call: TRBV11-2
clone_size: once
j_call: TRBJ1-3

cdr3_nt: TGTGCTAGCAGCTTGGGACAGGCCGGGGAGCTGTTTTTT
cdr3_aa: CASSLGQAGELFF
d_call: TRBD1
v_call: TRBV7-7
clone_size: few
j_call: TRBJ2-2

cdr3_nt: TGTGCCAGCACTGGGGCGGGGGGGTCCTACAATGAGCAGTTCTTC
cdr3_aa: CASTGAGGSYNEQFF
d_call: TRBD2
v_call: TRBV6-5
clone_size: .
j_call: TRBJ2-1

cdr3_nt: TGTGCCAGCAGTTTAGGCAGAAACACCGGGGAGCTGTTTTTT
cdr3_aa: CASSLGRNTGELFF
d_call: .
v_call: TRBV27
clone_size: .
j_call: TRBJ2-2

cdr3_nt: TGTGCCAGCACCGAGAGAACCTACGAGCAGTACTTC
cdr3_aa: CASTERTYEQYF
d_call: .
v_call: TRBV2
clone_size: .
j_call: TRBJ2-7

cdr3_nt: TGCGCCAGCAGCCGAGACAGGGGGCTTTCCTCTGAAGCTTTCTTT
cdr3_aa: CASSRDRGLSSEAFF
d_call: TRBD1
v_call: TRBV5-1
clone_size: once
j_call: TRBJ1-1

cdr3_nt: TGTGCCAGCAGTATGGACAGGGGGAATGAAAAACTGTTTTTT
cdr3_aa: CASSMDRGNEKLFF
d_call: TRBD1
v_call: TRBV2
clone_size: .
j_call: TRBJ1-4

cdr3_nt: TGCGCCAGCAGCTTGGCCGACACATCCGGCGAGCAGTACTTC
cdr3_aa: CASSLADTSGEQYF
d_call: .
v_call: TRBV5-1
clone_size: .
j_call: TRBJ2-7

cdr3_nt: TGTGCCACCAGCAGGTCCCCGTGGACAGGGTACCCCTACGAGCAGTACTTC
cdr3_aa: CATSRSPWTGYPYEQYF
d_call: TRBD1
v_call: TRBV15
clone_size: .
j_call: TRBJ2-7

cdr3_nt: TGTGCCAGCTCACCCCAGAATTTCGCGAACACCGGGGAGCTGTTTTTT
cdr3_aa: CASSPQNFANTGELFF
d_call: .
v_call: TRBV18
clone_size: .
j_call: TRBJ2-2

cdr3_nt: TGCGCCAGCAGCTTAACAGGGGGTCGCACTGAAGCTTTCTTT
cdr3_aa: CASSLTGGRTEAFF
d_call: TRBD1
v_call: TRBV5-1
clone_size: .
j_call: TRBJ1-1

cdr3_nt: TGTTCCAGCAGCCGGACAGCAGACACTGAAGCTTTCTTT
cdr3_aa: CSSSRTADTEAFF
d_call: .
v_call: TRBV7-9
clone_size: .
j_call: TRBJ1-1

cdr3_nt: TGTGCCAGCAGCTTAGAGGGGAGGCATAATGAAAAACTGTTTTTT
cdr3_aa: CASSLEGRHNEKLFF
d_call: .
v_call: TRBV11-2
clone_size: .
j_call: TRBJ1-4

cdr3_nt: TGTGCCATCAGTACAGGGCAGGGCTCCTACGAGCAGTACTTC
cdr3_aa: CAISTGQGSYEQYF
d_call: .
v_call: TRBV10-3
clone_size: .
j_call: TRBJ2-7

cdr3_nt: TGTGCCATCAACCCGGGACAAGCCACCGGGGAGCTGTTTTTT
cdr3_aa: CAINPGQATGELFF
d_call: .
v_call: TRBV10-3
clone_size: few
j_call: TRBJ2-2

cdr3_nt: TGTGCCAGCTCACCAACGGGGTTTCGGGACACTGAAGCTTTCTTT
cdr3_aa: CASSPTGFRDTEAFF
d_call: .
v_call: TRBV18
clone_size: .
j_call: TRBJ1-1

cdr3_nt: TGTGCCAGCAGCCCCAGGGACAGGGCGGTCTATGGCTACACCTTC
cdr3_aa: CASSPRDRAVYGYTF
d_call: TRBD1
v_call: TRBV28
clone_size: once
j_call: TRBJ1-2

cdr3_nt: TGTGCCAGCAGTGAAGCGATCCAAGGGAGACTAGCGGGTAAAGCAGATACGCAGTATTTT
cdr3_aa: CASSEAIQGRLAGKADTQYF
d_call: TRBD2
v_call: TRBV2
clone_size: .
j_call: TRBJ2-3

cdr3_nt: TGCGCCAGCAGCTTAAGAGAGGCAGCTAACTATGGCTACACCTTC
cdr3_aa: CASSLREAANYGYTF
d_call: .
v_call: TRBV5-1
clone_size: .
j_call: TRBJ1-2

cdr3_nt: TGTGCCAGTAGTCCCAGAGACAGCGCCCGGCAAGCTTTCTTT
cdr3_aa: CASSPRDSARQAFF
d_call: .
v_call: TRBV19
clone_size: .
j_call: TRBJ1-1